This passage covers 12 T cell receptor beta chains from one sample sequenced in a study of memory CD4+ T cells and cytomegalovirus serostatus (dated by TCRdb to about 2019). A FACSAria II was used to sort memory CD4+ T cells, defined as single viable CD3+CD4+CD8-CD45RO+ cells. Library generation was performed with the immunoSEQ multiplex PCR assay. TCRdb took this table from immuneACCESS and kept in-frame rearrangements with V and J called. Such tables lack part of the clones; where checked against another copy, unresolved V genes explain under half of the gap, and the rest is unexplained. The sample table contains about 31,000 clones; only one count was recorded for about 75% of them. Around 0.63% of the sample rests with the top ten. Sequencing was done on a sample of memory CD4+ T cells from blood. These TCRs come from an adult in good health and CMV-seronegative. Some clones in this sample may be carry-over from other donors' samples.

V is TRBV20-1 and J is TRBJ2-1; TRBD2 is a possible D gene (6 bases). This CDR3 region has 11 residues. Per germline, CDR1 DFQATT and CDR2 SNEGSKA (reference sequence). V was shortened by 6 bases and J by 9 bases, with 12 bases between the two germline ends. As DNA, the CDR3 is TGCAGTGCCCTGGGACTGAGTGAGCAGTTCTTC. This gives the protein CSALGLSEQFF.

V is TRBV4-2 and J is TRBJ2-7; 11 nucleotides align to TRBD2. The V gene's germline CDR1 is LGHNA and CDR2 YNFKEQ. After removal of 0 bases from V and 2 bases from J, the junction contained 9 bases not matched to a gene. The CDR3 contains 18 residues. The CDR3 DNA reads as TGTGCCAGCAGCCAAGATGGCACTAGCGGGGGAACACCCTACGAGCAGTACTTC. Encoded protein: CASSQDGTSGGTPYEQYF.

This clone was seen more than once but under ten times. The rearrangement joins TRBV5-1 to TRBJ1-2, with 9 positions matching TRBD1. The CDR3 length is 16 residues. With V trimmed by 4 bases and J by 7 bases, 14 bases remained unmatched. Germline assignment: CDR1 SGHRS and CDR2 YFSETQ. The CDR3 bases are TGCGCCAGCAGCCATGAACCAATACAGGGGGCAGGTGGCTACACCTTC. As protein: CASSHEPIQGAGGYTF.

V usage is TRBV5-1 and J usage is TRBJ2-3; D gene uncertain. V shed 2 bases and J shed 0 bases, with 10 bases lying between them. Per the germline V gene, CDR1 is SGHRS and CDR2 is YFSETQ. The CDR3 is 15 amino acids. CDR3 sequence (DNA): TGCGCCAGCAGCTTAATAGGGCAGAGCACAGATACGCAGTATTTT. It specifies CASSLIGQSTDTQYF.

The V call is TRBV14, the J call TRBJ1-1; D is ambiguous. V lost 0 bases and J lost 0, with 23 bases in between. This CDR3 is built from 20 residues. Per the germline V gene, CDR1 is SGHDN and CDR2 is FVKESK. CDR3 nucleotides: TGTGCCAGCAGCCAAGATGGGGTAGGGAGGGCGGGAGGCATGAACACTGAAGCTTTCTTT. Its translation is CASSQDGVGRAGGMNTEAFF. The full variable domain, its missing parts supplied by reference TRBV14 and TRBJ1-1, is EAGVTQFPSHSVIEKGQTVTLRCDPISGHDNLYWYRRVMGKEIKFLLHFVKESKQDESGMPNNRFLAERTGGTYSTLKVQPAELEDSGVYFCASSQDGVGRAGGMNTEAFFGQGTRLTVV.

This clone was picked up one time. The rearrangement links TRBV7-9 to TRBJ2-3; D may be TRBD2 (6 bases). The CDR3 sequence is 14 residues long. Germline V CDR1 and CDR2: SEHNR, FQNEAQ (reference sequence). Trimming took off 3 bases at V and 2 bases at J, with 9 bases between the two ends. CDR3 nucleotides: TGTGCCAGCAGCTTCCGGGAGCTCACAGATACGCAGTATTTT. Translation gives CASSFRELTDTQYF.

The J gene is TRBJ2-3, the V gene TRBV21-1; TRBD1 is the table's D call and was not checked against the DNA. TRBV21-1 is described as a pseudogene. The CDR3 has 16 amino acids. The CDR3 sequence: CASSKDPHRSTDTQYF. CDR3 bases: TGTGCCAGCAGCAAAGATCCACACCGTAGCACAGATACGCAGTATTTT.

V is TRBV6-4 and J is TRBJ2-1; D is perhaps TRBD1 (5 bases). CDR1 is MRHNA and CDR2 is SNTAGT in the germline V gene. Trimming removed 4 bases from V and 5 bases from J, with 12 bases in between. The CDR3 contains 14 residues. CDR3 coding DNA: TGTGCCAGCAGTGTCCAGGGTGGCCACAATGAGCAGTTCTTC. Translated, it gives CASSVQGGHNEQFF.

The chain joins TRBV6-5 to TRBJ1-6; D not certain. Germline lookup yields CDR1 MNHEY and CDR2 SVGAGI. The CDR3 length is 14 residues. V was cut by 6 bases and J by 8 bases, with 14 bases left in between. CDR3 bases: TGTGCCAGCAGCCGACGGTCGACGGATTCACCCCTCCACTTT. It encodes CASSRRSTDSPLHF.

The rearrangement uses TRBV25-1 and TRBJ1-1, with 11 bases matching TRBD1. With 8 bases clipped from V and 6 bases from J, the junction kept 5 bases outside the gene matches. The CDR3 is 13 amino acids. Per germline, CDR1 MGHDK and CDR2 SYGVNS. CDR3 DNA sequence: TGTGCCAGCTCCGGGACAGGGGGACCTGAAGCTTTCTTT. Translation gives CASSGTGGPEAFF. Based on the CDR3 plus reference TRBV25-1 and TRBJ1-1, the full variable domain is EADIYQTPRYLVIGTGKKITLECSQTMGHDKMYWYQQDPGMELHLIHYSYGVNSTEKGDLSSESTVSRIRTEHFPLTLESARPSHTSQYLCASSGTGGPEAFFGQGTRLTVV.

The V and J genes are TRBV6-1 and TRBJ1-1; D remains unclear. V was trimmed by 4 bases and J by 1 base, leaving 10 bases between them. The CDR3 has 14 amino acids. Germline-derived CDR1 and CDR2 are MNHNS and SASEGT. CDR3 residues: CASSARQPNTEAFF. In DNA form, the CDR3 reads TGTGCCAGCAGTGCCCGGCAGCCGAACACTGAAGCTTTCTTT.

This clone was seen only a few times. The same CDR3 can be traced to other DNA sequences in this sample. The chain recombines TRBV11-3 with TRBJ2-3; the match to TRBD2 covers 10 bases. Germline CDR1 and CDR2: SGHNT and YENEEA. This CDR3 has 16 residues. Unmatched junction bases numbered 2, after V lost 1 base and J lost 1 base. The CDR3 DNA reads as TGTGCCAGCAGCTTAGGGACTAGCGGCCGCACAGATACGCAGTATTTT. The encoded protein is CASSLGTSGRTDTQYF.